This TCR beta chain was recovered during a study of cytomegalovirus exposure and HLA in healthy donors. As for the study in general: The roughly 130 validation repertoires, a later analysis reported, used the same platform as the roughly 660 repertoires from the first cohort.

TCRdb's copy holds only in-frame clones and misses some; the assay was immunoSEQ multiplex PCR. Of 200,000 or so clones listed, about 79% are singletons. Germline V gene sequence: CDR1 SGHDT, CDR2 YYEEEE. CDR3 size: 14 residues. Trimming took 1 base from V and 9 from J, leaving 14 bases between them. The donors were in the roughly 120-subject validation cohort; that cohort was separate from the 666-subject first cohort. The receptor was derived from a woman under 40 in good health and CMV-seropositive. Material: PBMCs. This chain connects TRBV5-6 to TRBJ2-1; D might be TRBD1 (5 bases). The CDR3 reads CASSLTGLDSEQFF. The CDR3 nucleotides are TGTGCCAGCAGCTTGACAGGCCTCGACAGTGAGCAGTTCTTC.